This entry lists 19 T cell receptor beta chains sequenced from one sample in a study of Tregs in tolerant kidney transplant recipients. Clones were read by immunoSEQ multiplex PCR, and TCRdb kept only the in-frame ones, dropping some. The sample has 200,000 to 300,000 clones, 65% to 85% seen once; the top ten hold over 0.5%. Sequenced input: CD4+ T cells from blood. The source is a human donor in good health.

Here the CDR3 reads CASSLDAGAGYDEQYF. In DNA, the CDR3 is TGTGCCAGCAGCTTAGACGCGGGAGCAGGGTACGACGAGCAGTACTTC. V is TRBV11-3 and J is TRBJ2-7; 7 bases are a match to TRBD2. This CDR3 contains 16 residues. Germline loops: CDR1 SGHNT, CDR2 YENEEA. V was clipped by 0 bases and J by 5 bases; unmatched bases: 10. The full variable domain, its missing parts supplied by reference TRBV11-3 and TRBJ2-7, is EAGVVQSPRYKIIEKKQPVAFWCNPISGHNTLYWYLQNLGQGPELLIRYENEEAVDDSQLPKDRFSAERLKGVDSTLKIQPAELGDSAVYLCASSLDAGAGYDEQYFGPGTRLTVT.

The chain joins TRBV27 to TRBJ2-7, with 9 nucleotides matching TRBD1. The germline V gene encodes CDR1 MNHEY and CDR2 SMNVEV (reference sequence). The CDR3 spans 15 residues. Trimming at V came to 0 bases and at J to 2 bases, leaving 2 bases not matched to a gene. The CDR3 DNA is TGTGCCAGCAGTTTATCGGGGGACAGGGCCTACGAGCAGTACTTC. Translation gives CASSLSGDRAYEQYF.

The rearrangement joins TRBV5-8 to TRBJ1-2; D gene unclear. Germline-derived CDR1 and CDR2 are SGHTS and YDEGEE. Trimming stripped 2 bases from V and 2 bases from J, with 13 bases between. The CDR3 sequence is 15 residues long. CDR3 protein: CASSLRVRINYGYTF. The CDR3 region has the DNA TGTGCCAGCAGCTTACGGGTCAGGATAAACTATGGCTACACCTTC.

The chain couples TRBV29-1 to TRBJ2-5; TRBD1 agrees at 7 bases. Trimming cost V 7 bases and J 10 bases; bases outside gene matches: 18. Germline V lookup: CDR1 SQVTM, CDR2 ANQGSEA. The CDR3 runs 14 residues. The CDR3 protein is CSAVRDRGTSDQYF. CDR3 DNA: TGCAGCGCTGTCCGGGACAGAGGTACGTCGGACCAGTACTTC.

V gene TRBV11-2 combines with J gene TRBJ2-7; 9 bases are shared with TRBD1. The CDR3 sequence is 16 residues long. V lost 0 bases to trimming and J lost 0 bases; unmatched junction nucleotides: 3. Germline loops: CDR1 SGHAT, CDR2 FQNNGV. Here the CDR3 DNA reads TGTGCCAGCAGCTTAGAGCCGGGACAGGGCTCCTACGAGCAGTACTTC. It is translated as CASSLEPGQGSYEQYF.

The rearrangement joins TRBV30 to TRBJ2-1; 9 bases are a match to TRBD2. The CDR3 runs 15 residues. The germline V gene encodes CDR1 GTSNPN and CDR2 SVGIG (reference sequence). Trimming cost V 2 bases and J 0 bases; bases outside gene matches: 2. The CDR3 nucleotides are TGTGCCTGGAGTAGCGGGAGGAGCTCCTACAATGAGCAGTTCTTC. Translated: CAWSSGRSSYNEQFF.

The chain carries TRBV9 and TRBJ2-5, with 8 positions matching TRBD1. This CDR3 has 14 residues. Per germline, CDR1 SGDLS and CDR2 YYNGEE. Trimming removed 3 bases from V and 4 bases from J; junction bases left unmatched: 5. This chain's CDR3 is CASSAWTGRETQYF. CDR3 sequence (DNA): TGTGCCAGCAGCGCCTGGACAGGGCGAGAGACCCAGTACTTC.

The rearrangement uses TRBV5-1 and TRBJ2-2, with D possibly being TRBD1 (5 bases). Trimming took off 2 bases at V and 1 base at J, with 6 bases between the two ends. The CDR3 runs 14 residues. Germline V gives CDR1 SGHRS, CDR2 YFSETQ. The CDR3 is CASSFTGNTGELFF. The CDR3 nucleotides are TGCGCCAGCAGCTTTACAGGGAACACCGGGGAGCTGTTTTTT.

This chain uses TRBV7-9 with TRBJ1-2; possible D gene TRBD1, 6 bases. Deletions cut 5 bases from V and 2 bases from J, with 9 bases between. This CDR3 has 13 amino acids. Germline V gene data show CDR1 as SEHNR and CDR2 as FQNEAQ (reference sequence). In nucleotides, the CDR3 is TGTGCCAGCAGCCTCCAGGGGAACTATGGCTACACCTTC. It yields the protein CASSLQGNYGYTF.

The chain carries TRBV7-2 and TRBJ1-3, with D possibly being TRBD1 (6 bases). V dropped 5 bases and J dropped 2 bases, with 13 bases sitting between them. The CDR3 spans 15 residues. Per germline, CDR1 SGHTA and CDR2 FQGNSA. The CDR3 DNA follows: TGTGCCAGCAGCCTCCAGGGGTTCGCTGGAAACACCATATATTTT. It is translated as CASSLQGFAGNTIYF.

This clone occurred once. The gene calls are TRBV2 and TRBJ2-7; perhaps TRBD2 as D (5 bases). The CDR3 spans 13 residues. Trimming pared 3 bases from V and 6 bases from J, leaving 12 bases between. CDR1 is SNHLY and CDR2 is FYNNEI in the germline V gene. CDR3 in DNA: TGTGCCAGCAGTGACCTGAGGGTCGGCGAGCAGTACTTC. Translating gives CASSDLRVGEQYF.

This chain joins TRBV29-1 and TRBJ2-3, with D uncertain. Germline values: CDR1 SQVTM, CDR2 ANQGSEA. The ends were cut back, 3 bases at V and 6 bases at J, with 7 bases in the middle. The CDR3 is 11 amino acids. The CDR3 DNA reads as TGCAGCGTTGACCCGGTCGATACGCAGTATTTT. Its translation: CSVDPVDTQYF.

The chain carries TRBV7-6 and TRBJ2-1, with D perhaps TRBD1 or TRBD2 (5 bases each). Germline V gives CDR1 SGHVS, CDR2 FNYEAQ. The ends were cut back, 3 bases at V and 5 bases at J, with 20 bases in the middle. The CDR3 runs 17 residues. In DNA, the CDR3 is TGTGCCAGCAGCTTTTTTGGGGACCGAGCGAGCGACAATGAGCAGTTCTTC. Translated, it gives CASSFFGDRASDNEQFF.

The J gene is TRBJ2-7, the V gene TRBV7-8, with a tentative D call TRBD2 (6 bases). Germline V CDR1 and CDR2: SGHVS, FQNEAQ. CDR3 size: 16 residues. The V and J ends lost 0 bases and 2 bases respectively, with 14 bases between them. The CDR3 nucleotides read TGTGCCAGCAGCTTAGCGAGCGGGTGGGATACCTACGAGCAGTACTTC. This codes for CASSLASGWDTYEQYF.

The chain has TRBV5-6 and TRBJ2-7, with D perhaps matching TRBD2 (6 bases). V was cut by 7 bases and J by 1 base, with 18 bases left in between. The length of the CDR3 is 15 residues. CDR1 is SGHDT, CDR2 YYEEEE, per germline. CDR3 coding DNA: TGTGCCAGCGCCCCGGTAGGCGGGGCGTCCTACGAGCAGTACTTC. Translation gives CASAPVGGASYEQYF.

The sample holds a few counts of this clone. The chain links TRBV5-1 to TRBJ2-7, with a weak D call TRBD2 (5 bases). V was pared by 0 bases and J by 7 bases, with 8 bases between. The CDR3 is 12 residues long. CDR1 is SGHRS, CDR2 YFSETQ, per germline. CDR3 sequence (DNA): TGCGCCAGCAGCTTGGTCCCGGGGGAGCAGTACTTC. This codes for CASSLVPGEQYF.

This chain uses TRBV11-2 with TRBJ1-5; D call uncertain. Germline V gene lookup returns CDR1 SGHAT and CDR2 FQNNGV. Trimming took off 1 base at V and 7 bases at J, with 8 bases between the two ends. The CDR3 sequence is 13 residues long. The CDR3 region has the DNA TGTGCCAGCAGCTTAGGGAAGGGCCAGCCCCAGCATTTT. This codes for CASSLGKGQPQHF.

V usage is TRBV2 and J usage is TRBJ1-2, with D tentatively TRBD1 (5 bases). The germline V gene has CDR1 SNHLY and CDR2 FYNNEI. The germline V and J ends were trimmed by 6 bases and 14 bases, with 22 bases remaining between them. This CDR3 region has 13 residues. This chain's CDR3 is CASRGLSVARETF. In nucleotides, the CDR3 is TGTGCCAGCAGGGGGCTCTCGGTGGCCCGAGAAACCTTC. Full variable domain (rest looked up from reference TRBV2 and TRBJ1-2): EPEVTQTPSHQVTQMGQEVILRCVPISNHLYFYWYRQILGQKVEFLVSFYNNEISEKSEIFDDQFSVERPDGSNFTLKIRSTKLEDSAMYFCASRGLSVARETFGSGTRLTVV.

This clone was observed once. The V call is TRBV5-1, the J call TRBJ2-7, with D possibly matching TRBD2 (6 bases). Germline V lookup: CDR1 SGHRS, CDR2 YFSETQ. V lost 0 bases to trimming and J lost 4 bases, with 17 bases between them. The CDR3 is 16 amino acids. Here the CDR3 reads CASSLGTPAGRYEQYF. For the CDR3, the DNA is TGCGCCAGCAGCTTGGGAACTCCTGCAGGGAGGTACGAGCAGTACTTC.